This T cell receptor (beta chain) comes out of a study of blood T cell repertoires in COVID-19. Overall study context: Italy, Spain and the United States were the sources of the convalescent and acute COVID-19 samples. PBMCs, B-cell-depleted T cells, or T cells were the source of the cDNA or gDNA that made up the material.

Some clones are missing from TCRdb's copy, which holds only in-frame ones; the method was immunoSEQ multiplex PCR. The sample lists roughly 420,000 clones, approximately 88% occurring once. Those enrolled, adults aged roughly 18 to 100 years, came from about 24 US areas. Participant reports of clinical history set cohort assignment. Germline loops: CDR1 MNHEY, CDR2 SMNVEV (reference sequence). J was trimmed by 3 bases and V by 5 bases; bases with no gene match: 6. The CDR3 extends over 14 amino acids. The chain links TRBV27 to TRBJ2-7; 8 nucleotides align to TRBD1. The receptor's source is a woman aged 25-40 years with acute COVID-19. Sample: PBMCs or T cells enriched from blood (not recorded which). The CDR3 sequence: CASSRGQGGYEQYF. The CDR3 nucleotides read TGTGCCAGCAGTCGAGGACAGGGTGGCTACGAGCAGTACTTC.